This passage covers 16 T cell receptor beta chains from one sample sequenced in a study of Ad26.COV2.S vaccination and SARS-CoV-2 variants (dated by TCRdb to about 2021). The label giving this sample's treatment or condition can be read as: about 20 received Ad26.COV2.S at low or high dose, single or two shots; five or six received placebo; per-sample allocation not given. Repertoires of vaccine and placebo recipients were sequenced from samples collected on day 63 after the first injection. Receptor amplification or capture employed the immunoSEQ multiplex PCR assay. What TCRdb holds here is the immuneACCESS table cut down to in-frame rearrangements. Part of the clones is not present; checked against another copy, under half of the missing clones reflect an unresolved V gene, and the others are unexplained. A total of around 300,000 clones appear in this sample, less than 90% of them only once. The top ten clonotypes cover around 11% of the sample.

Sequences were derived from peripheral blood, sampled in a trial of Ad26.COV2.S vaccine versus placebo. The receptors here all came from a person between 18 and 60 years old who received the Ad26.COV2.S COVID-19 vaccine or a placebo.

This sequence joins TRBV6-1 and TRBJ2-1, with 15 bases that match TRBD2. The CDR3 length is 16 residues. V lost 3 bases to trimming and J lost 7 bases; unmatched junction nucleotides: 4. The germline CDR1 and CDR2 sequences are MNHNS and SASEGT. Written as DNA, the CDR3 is TGTGCCAGCAGTGACCGGACTAGCGGGAGGGGGAATGAGCAGTTCTTC. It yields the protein CASSDRTSGRGNEQFF.

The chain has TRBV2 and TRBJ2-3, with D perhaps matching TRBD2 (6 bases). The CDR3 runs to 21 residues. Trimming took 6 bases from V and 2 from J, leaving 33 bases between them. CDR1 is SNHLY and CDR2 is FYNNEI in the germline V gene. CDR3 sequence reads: CASSLRGSSPPKPKPTDTQYF. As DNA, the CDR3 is TGTGCCAGCAGCCTGCGGGGCTCCTCGCCCCCCAAGCCGAAACCCACAGATACGCAGTATTTT.

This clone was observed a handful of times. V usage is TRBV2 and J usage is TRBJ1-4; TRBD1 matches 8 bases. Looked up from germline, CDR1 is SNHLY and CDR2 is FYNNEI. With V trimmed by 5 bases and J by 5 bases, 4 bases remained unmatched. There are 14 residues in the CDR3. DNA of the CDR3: TGTGCCAGCAGTCAGGGGGCGCAAAATGAAAAACTGTTTTTT. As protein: CASSQGAQNEKLFF.

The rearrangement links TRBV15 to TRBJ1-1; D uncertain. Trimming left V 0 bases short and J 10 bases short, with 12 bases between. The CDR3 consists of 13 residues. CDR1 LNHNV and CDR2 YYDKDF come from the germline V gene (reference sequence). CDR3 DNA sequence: TGTGCCACCAGCAGAGAGGAGGGATTGACAGCTTTCTTT. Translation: CATSREEGLTAFF.

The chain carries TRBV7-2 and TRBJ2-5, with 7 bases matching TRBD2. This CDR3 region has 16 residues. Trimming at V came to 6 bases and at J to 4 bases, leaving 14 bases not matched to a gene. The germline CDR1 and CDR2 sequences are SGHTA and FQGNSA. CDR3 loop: CASRSSVGTGGETQYF. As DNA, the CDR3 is TGTGCCAGCAGATCATCGGTTGGGACGGGGGGAGAGACCCAGTACTTC.

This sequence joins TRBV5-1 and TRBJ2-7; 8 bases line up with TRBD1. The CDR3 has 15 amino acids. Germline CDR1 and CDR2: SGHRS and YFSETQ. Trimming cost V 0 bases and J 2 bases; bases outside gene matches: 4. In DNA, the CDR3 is TGCGCCAGCAGCTTGGTACGGGACAGGACCTACGAGCAGTACTTC. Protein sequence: CASSLVRDRTYEQYF. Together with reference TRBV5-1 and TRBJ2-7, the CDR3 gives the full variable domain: KAGVTQTPRYLIKTRGQQVTLSCSPISGHRSVSWYQQTPGQGLQFLFEYFSETQRNKGNFPGRFSGRQFSNSRSEMNVSTLELGDSALYLCASSLVRDRTYEQYFGPGTRLTVT.

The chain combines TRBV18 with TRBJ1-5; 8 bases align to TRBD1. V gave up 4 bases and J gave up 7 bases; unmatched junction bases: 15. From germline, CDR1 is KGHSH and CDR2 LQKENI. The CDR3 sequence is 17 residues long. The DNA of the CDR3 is TGTGCCAGCTCACACGAGGGGGGCAGGGGGCTAGGCCAGCCCCAGCATTTT. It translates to CASSHEGGRGLGQPQHF.

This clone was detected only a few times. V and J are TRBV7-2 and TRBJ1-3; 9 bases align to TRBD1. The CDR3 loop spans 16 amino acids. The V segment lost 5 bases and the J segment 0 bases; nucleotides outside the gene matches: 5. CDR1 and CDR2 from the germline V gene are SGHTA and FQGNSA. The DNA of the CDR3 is TGTGCCAGCAGCATCCTGACAGGGGGCTCTGGAAACACCATATATTTT. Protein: CASSILTGGSGNTIYF.

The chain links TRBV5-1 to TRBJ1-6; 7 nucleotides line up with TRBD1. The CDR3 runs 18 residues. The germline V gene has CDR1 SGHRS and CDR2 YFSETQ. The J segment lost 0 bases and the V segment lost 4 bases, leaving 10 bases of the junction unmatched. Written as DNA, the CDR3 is TGCGCCAGCAGCACCGGACAGGCCGGTAGCTCCTATAATTCACCCCTCCACTTT. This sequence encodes CASSTGQAGSSYNSPLHF.

CDR3 DNA sequence: TGTGCCAGCATGGGTCCGGGCGGTAATTCACCCCTCCACTTT. Translation: CASMGPGGNSPLHF. V gene TRBV2 combines with J gene TRBJ1-6; D is unresolved. CDR1 is SNHLY and CDR2 is FYNNEI in the germline V gene. The CDR3 extends over 14 amino acids. V was shortened by 7 bases and J by 6 bases, with 13 bases between the two germline ends.

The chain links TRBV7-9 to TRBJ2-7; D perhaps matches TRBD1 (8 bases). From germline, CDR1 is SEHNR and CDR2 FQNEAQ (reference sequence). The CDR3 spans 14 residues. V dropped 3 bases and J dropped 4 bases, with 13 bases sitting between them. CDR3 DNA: TGTGCCAGCAGCTTGACAGGGGAGGGGTACGAGCAGTACTTC. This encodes CASSLTGEGYEQYF.

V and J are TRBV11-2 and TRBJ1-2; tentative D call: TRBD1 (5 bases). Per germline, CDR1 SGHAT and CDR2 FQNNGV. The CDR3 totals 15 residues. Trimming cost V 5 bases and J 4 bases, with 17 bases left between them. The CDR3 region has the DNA TGTGCCAGCAGCCCTGTCCGGGACGGCCTCTATGGCTACACCTTC. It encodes CASSPVRDGLYGYTF.

The CDR3 bases are TGTGCCAGCAGCTTAGAGGCCAGAACCGGGGAGCTGTTTTTT. This translates into CASSLEARTGELFF. V is TRBV11-3 and J is TRBJ2-2; D is unclear. The CDR3 spans 14 residues. V gave up 0 bases and J gave up 5 bases, with 7 bases separating them. From germline, CDR1 is SGHNT and CDR2 YENEEA.

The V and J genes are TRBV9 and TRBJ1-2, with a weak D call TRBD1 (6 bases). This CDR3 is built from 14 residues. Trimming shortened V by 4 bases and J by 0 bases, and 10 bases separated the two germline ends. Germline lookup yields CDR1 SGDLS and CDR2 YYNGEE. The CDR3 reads CASSPRQANYGYTF. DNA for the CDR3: TGTGCCAGCAGCCCCAGACAGGCTAACTATGGCTACACCTTC.

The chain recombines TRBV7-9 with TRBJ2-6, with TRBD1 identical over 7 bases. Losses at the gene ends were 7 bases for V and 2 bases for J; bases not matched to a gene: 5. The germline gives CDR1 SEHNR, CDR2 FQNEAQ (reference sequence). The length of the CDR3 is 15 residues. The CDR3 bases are TGTGCCAGCACCAGGGGGATGGCTGGGGCCAACGTCCTGACTTTC. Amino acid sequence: CASTRGMAGANVLTF.

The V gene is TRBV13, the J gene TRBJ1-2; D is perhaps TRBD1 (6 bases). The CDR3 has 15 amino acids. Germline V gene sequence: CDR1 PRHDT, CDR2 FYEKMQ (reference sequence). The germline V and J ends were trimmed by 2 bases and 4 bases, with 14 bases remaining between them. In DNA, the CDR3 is TGTGCCAGCAGCTTACAAAGACAGGATCTCTATGGCTACACCTTC. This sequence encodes CASSLQRQDLYGYTF.